The clone carrying this T cell receptor beta chain came up many times. What it recognizes is unknown. During its preparation, the TCRbeta library received unique molecular identifiers. TCRdb processed the PCR reads anew with MiXCR; each CDR3 protein has one entry. The profile covers roughly 670,000 distinct CDR3 sequences, with around 14% appearing a single time and roughly 0.84% taken by the ten largest. The CDR3 is made up of 14 amino acids. Germline CDR1 and CDR2: DFQATT and SNEGSKA (reference sequence). V was clipped by 0 bases and J by 4 bases, with 12 bases between them. The data were obtained in a study of T-cell reconstitution after alpha-beta-depleted transplantation in children. Study results and limitations: Reports say that about two months after transplant, the alpha-beta T cells came out of several hundred graft clones that had expanded. A year post-transplant, T-cell counts and diversity derived mostly from newly produced T cells.

The material sequenced was PBMCs, taken before TCRalphabeta/CD19-depleted stem cell transplant. The clonotype originates from a girl under 10 years old with congenital amegakaryocytic thrombocytopenia, due to receive a stem cell transplant. This chain uses TRBV20-1 with TRBJ1-2; D unresolved. CDR3 sequence (DNA): TGCAGTGCTAGAGACGTCAGCCTCAGCTATGGCTACACCTTC. This encodes CSARDVSLSYGYTF.